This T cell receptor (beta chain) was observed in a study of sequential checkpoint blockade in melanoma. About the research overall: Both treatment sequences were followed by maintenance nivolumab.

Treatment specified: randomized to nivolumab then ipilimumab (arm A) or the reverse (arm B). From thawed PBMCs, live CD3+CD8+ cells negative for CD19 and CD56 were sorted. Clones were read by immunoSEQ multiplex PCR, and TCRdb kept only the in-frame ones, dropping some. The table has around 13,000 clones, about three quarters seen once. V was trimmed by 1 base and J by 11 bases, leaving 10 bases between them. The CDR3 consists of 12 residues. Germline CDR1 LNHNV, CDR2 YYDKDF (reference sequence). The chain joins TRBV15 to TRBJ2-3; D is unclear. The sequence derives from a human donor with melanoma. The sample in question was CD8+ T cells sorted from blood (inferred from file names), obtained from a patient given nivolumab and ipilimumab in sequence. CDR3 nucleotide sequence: TGTGCCACCAGCAGAGGCCCCCTAGGGCAGTATTTT. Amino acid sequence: CATSRGPLGQYF.